This TCR beta chain was recovered during a study of CD8 T cells in ankylosing spondylitis. Overall study results and limits: The study looked at matched synovial fluid samples from ankylosing spondylitis patients. Disease-linked clones were reported to be significantly enriched there. Several highly homologous variants made up a TCR beta motif, and this motif appeared characteristic of ankylosing spondylitis blood.

As for this clonotype: Its antigen is currently unknown.

Germline V lookup: CDR1 DFQATT, CDR2 SNEGSKA (reference sequence). J was trimmed by 5 bases and V by 2 bases; bases with no gene match: 6. CDR3 length equals 13 residues. One entry per CDR3 protein, called by TCRdb with MiXCR from the 5' RACE reads. The sample includes 300,000 to 350,000 distinct CDR3 sequences, less than 25% seen only once; the top ten take about 4%. The receptor comes from a female donor with ankylosing spondylitis or in good health (not recorded which). The chain uses TRBV20-1 and TRBJ2-7; 7 bases are a match to TRBD1. Sample: blood, either unsorted or a sorted T cell fraction (not recorded which). CDR3 loop: CSARKTGKDEQYF. The CDR3 DNA reads TGCAGTGCTAGAAAGACAGGGAAGGACGAGCAGTACTTC.